This TCR beta chain derives from a study of T cell repertoires in cytomegalovirus infection. TCRdb recomputed calls from the reads with MiXCR, one row per CDR3 protein. The sample has approximately 400,000 distinct CDR3 sequences; about 33% are singletons. Sequenced sample: PBMCs. This clonotype originated in a human donor in good health (CMV status not recorded). Some clones in this sample may be carry-over from other donors' samples.

The CDR3 sequence is CASSRTITDTQYF. CDR3 coding DNA: TGTGCCAGTAGTAGGACAATAACAGATACGCAGTATTTT. The chain links TRBV19 to TRBJ2-3; a weak D match, TRBD1 (5 bases). Germline CDR1 is LNHDA and CDR2 is SQIVND (reference sequence). Between the trimmed V and J ends, which lost 4 bases and 3 bases, there was a span of 8 bases. This CDR3 region has 13 residues.